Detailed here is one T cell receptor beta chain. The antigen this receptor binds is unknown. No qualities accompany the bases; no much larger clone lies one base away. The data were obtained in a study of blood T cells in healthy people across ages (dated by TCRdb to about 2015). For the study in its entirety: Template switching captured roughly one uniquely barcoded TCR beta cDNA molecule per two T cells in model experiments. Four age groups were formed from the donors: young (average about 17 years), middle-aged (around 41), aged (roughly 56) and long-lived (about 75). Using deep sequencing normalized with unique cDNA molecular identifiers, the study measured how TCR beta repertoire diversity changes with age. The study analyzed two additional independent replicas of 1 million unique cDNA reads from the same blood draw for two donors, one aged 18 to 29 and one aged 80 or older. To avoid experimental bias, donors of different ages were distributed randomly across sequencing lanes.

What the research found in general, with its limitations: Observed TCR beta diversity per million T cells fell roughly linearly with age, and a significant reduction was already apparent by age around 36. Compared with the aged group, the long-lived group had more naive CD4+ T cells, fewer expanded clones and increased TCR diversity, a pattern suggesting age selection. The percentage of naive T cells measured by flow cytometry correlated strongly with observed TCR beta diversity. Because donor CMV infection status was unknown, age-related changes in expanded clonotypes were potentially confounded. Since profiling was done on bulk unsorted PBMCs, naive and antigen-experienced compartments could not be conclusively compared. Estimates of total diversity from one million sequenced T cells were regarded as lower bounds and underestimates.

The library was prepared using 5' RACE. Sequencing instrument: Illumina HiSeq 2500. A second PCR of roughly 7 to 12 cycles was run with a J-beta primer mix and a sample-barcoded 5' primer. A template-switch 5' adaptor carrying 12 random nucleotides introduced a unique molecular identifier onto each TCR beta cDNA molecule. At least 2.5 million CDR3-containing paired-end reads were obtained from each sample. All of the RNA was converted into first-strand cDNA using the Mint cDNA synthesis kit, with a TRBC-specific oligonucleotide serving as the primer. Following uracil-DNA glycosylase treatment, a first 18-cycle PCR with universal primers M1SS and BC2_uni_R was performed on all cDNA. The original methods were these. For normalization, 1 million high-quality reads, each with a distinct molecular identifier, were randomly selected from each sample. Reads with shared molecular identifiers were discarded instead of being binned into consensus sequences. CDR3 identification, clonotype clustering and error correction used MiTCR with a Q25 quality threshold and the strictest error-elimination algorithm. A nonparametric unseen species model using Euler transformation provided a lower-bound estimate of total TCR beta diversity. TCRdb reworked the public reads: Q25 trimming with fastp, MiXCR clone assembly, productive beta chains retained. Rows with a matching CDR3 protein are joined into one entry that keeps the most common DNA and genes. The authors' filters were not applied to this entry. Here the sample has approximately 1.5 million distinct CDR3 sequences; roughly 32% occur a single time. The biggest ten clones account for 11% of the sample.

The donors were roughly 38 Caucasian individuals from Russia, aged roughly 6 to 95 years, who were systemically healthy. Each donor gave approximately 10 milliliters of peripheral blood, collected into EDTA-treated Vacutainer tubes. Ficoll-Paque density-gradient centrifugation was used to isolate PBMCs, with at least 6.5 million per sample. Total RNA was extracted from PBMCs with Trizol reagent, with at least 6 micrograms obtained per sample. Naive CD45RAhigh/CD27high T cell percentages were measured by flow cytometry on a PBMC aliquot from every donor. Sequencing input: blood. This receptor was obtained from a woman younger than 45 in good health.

The bases are TGTGCCAGCAGTCAAGAGGCAACTAATGAAAAACTGTTTTTT. It is translated as CASSQEATNEKLFF. The chain uses TRBV6-6 and TRBJ1-4; there is no confident call for the D gene. According to the germline V gene (reference sequence), CDR1 reads MNHNY and CDR2 reads SVGAGI. V was cut back by 5 bases and J by 0 bases, leaving a gap of 7 bases between them. From the cysteine up to the phenylalanine, the CDR3 has a length of 14 residues. Only the CDR3 part of the read is kept: 42 bases, read in frame from the first base.